A selection of T cell receptor beta chains follows, all from one sample in a study of blood T cell repertoires in COVID-19. The assay was immunoSEQ multiplex PCR, and TCRdb's table has in-frame clones only and misses some. The data show about 220,000 clones, about 79% seen once. Sequencing was done on a sample of PBMCs or T cells enriched from blood (not recorded which). The receptors were sampled from a woman in her sixties who had recovered from COVID-19. Each CDR3 is given with its conserved first and last residue. D genes are given only for firm matches. Size is stated for part of the rows, as once, few or many counts, or as a class when the clone is expanded.

d_call,v_call,j_call,clone_size,cdr3_aa,cdr3_nt
TRBD1,TRBV5-6,TRBJ2-4,-,CASNTGTGNIQYF,TGTGCCAGCAATACGGGGACAGGAAACATTCAGTACTTC
-,TRBV9,TRBJ2-4,-,CASSHSAGRAKNIQYF,TGTGCCAGCAGCCACTCGGCAGGGAGGGCCAAAAACATTCAGTACTTC
-,TRBV15,TRBJ2-4,-,CATSRDRQGNIQYF,TGTGCCACCAGCAGAGATAGGCAGGGAAACATTCAGTACTTC
-,TRBV15,TRBJ2-7,-,CATSREAASSYEQYF,TGTGCCACCAGCAGAGAAGCAGCGAGCTCCTACGAGCAGTACTTC
TRBD1,TRBV27,TRBJ2-1,-,CASRRDRDLNEQFF,TGTGCCAGCAGGCGGGACAGGGATCTCAATGAGCAGTTCTTC
-,TRBV2,TRBJ2-1,-,CASILTGGDNEQFF,TGTGCCAGCATTCTAACCGGGGGAGACAATGAGCAGTTCTTC
TRBD1,TRBV7-2,TRBJ1-4,-,CASSTDRGSNEKLFF,TGTGCCAGCAGCACCGACAGGGGGTCAAATGAAAAACTGTTTTTT
TRBD1,TRBV7-2,TRBJ2-3,once,CASSVSGGQDTQYF,TGTGCCAGCAGCGTTTCAGGGGGCCAAGATACGCAGTATTTT
-,TRBV7-2,TRBJ2-6,few,CASSLTGQAGANVLTF,TGTGCCAGCAGCTTAACAGGGCAGGCTGGGGCCAACGTCCTGACTTTC
-,TRBV19,TRBJ1-4,once,CASNPRGATNEKLFF,TGTGCCAGTAACCCCAGGGGCGCAACTAATGAAAAACTGTTTTTT
TRBD1,TRBV7-8,TRBJ1-1,-,CASSGQGGAEAFF,TGTGCCAGCAGTGGACAGGGTGGGGCCGAAGCTTTCTTT
-,TRBV12-1,TRBJ2-2,-,CASSFLLETGELFF,TGTGCCAGCAGCTTTTTGCTTGAGACCGGGGAGCTGTTTTTT
TRBD2,TRBV4-2,TRBJ2-1,-,CASSLQREAYNEQFF,TGTGCCAGCAGCCTTCAGCGGGAGGCATACAATGAGCAGTTCTTC
-,TRBV5-1,TRBJ2-3,-,CASSPARGTDTQYF,TGCGCCAGCAGCCCCGCCCGCGGCACAGATACGCAGTATTTT
TRBD1,TRBV5-1,TRBJ1-4,-,CASSKELRTGYEKLFF,TGCGCCAGCAGCAAGGAGTTGAGGACAGGTTATGAAAAACTGTTTTTT
TRBD1,TRBV2,TRBJ1-6,-,CATIRDRGNSPLHF,TGTGCCACTATCCGGGACAGGGGGAATTCACCCCTCCACTTT
-,TRBV7-2,TRBJ1-5,-,CASSLDRFNEPQHF,TGTGCCAGCAGCCTGGACAGATTTAATGAGCCCCAGCATTTT
-,TRBV19,TRBJ1-2,-,CASSIIGSDYGYTF,TGTGCCAGTAGTATAATAGGAAGCGACTATGGCTACACCTTC
-,TRBV16,TRBJ2-7,-,CASGGSNHEQYF,TGTGCCAGCGGAGGGAGCAACCACGAGCAGTACTTC
TRBD1,TRBV10-3,TRBJ1-2,-,CAISDSGQAPGGYTF,TGTGCCATCAGTGATTCTGGACAGGCTCCTGGGGGCTACACCTTC
-,TRBV5-5,TRBJ1-3,-,CASSFFRNSGNTIYF,TGTGCCAGCAGCTTCTTCAGGAACTCTGGAAACACCATATATTTT
-,TRBV2,TRBJ1-5,-,CASSERGGRQPQHF,TGTGCCAGCAGTGAAAGGGGGGGCCGTCAGCCCCAGCATTTT
-,TRBV29-1,TRBJ2-7,-,CSAILQRSSYEQYF,TGCAGCGCGATCCTTCAGCGGAGCTCCTACGAGCAGTACTTC
TRBD2,TRBV7-2,TRBJ2-3,-,CASTGLAGITDTQYF,TGTGCCAGCACCGGACTAGCGGGGATCACAGATACGCAGTATTTT
-,TRBV27,TRBJ2-7,-,CASSLLRQGGPYEQYF,TGTGCCAGCAGTTTATTAAGGCAGGGTGGCCCCTACGAGCAGTACTTC
-,TRBV7-9,TRBJ2-1,once,CASSLAGGYYNEQFF,TGTGCCAGCAGCTTAGCGGGCGGGTACTACAATGAGCAGTTCTTC
-,TRBV27,TRBJ1-6,-,CASSTLQAGGGAPLHF,TGTGCCAGCAGTACACTTCAGGCGGGCGGGGGGGCACCCCTCCACTTT
-,TRBV12-5,TRBJ1-5,-,CASGSTLGQPQHF,TGTGCTAGTGGTTCGACCCTAGGACAGCCCCAGCATTTT
-,TRBV18,TRBJ2-1,-,CASSPPSGHHNEQFF,TGTGCCAGCTCACCACCTTCGGGACACCACAATGAGCAGTTCTTC
-,TRBV18,TRBJ1-2,once,CASSLEYGYTF,TGTGCCAGCTCCCTTGAGTATGGCTACACCTTC
-,TRBV19,TRBJ1-5,few,CASSIEKLSAHQPQHF,TGTGCCAGTAGTATAGAGAAGCTGTCCGCTCATCAGCCCCAGCATTTT
-,TRBV2,TRBJ1-1,-,CASSALGGKTEAFF,TGTGCCAGCAGTGCACTGGGGGGTAAGACTGAAGCTTTCTTT
-,TRBV7-2,TRBJ1-1,once,CASSALRGTEAFF,TGTGCCAGCAGCGCTTTGAGGGGGACTGAAGCTTTCTTT
-,TRBV27,TRBJ2-2,few,CASSLTGVTGELFF,TGTGCCAGCAGTTTGACAGGTGTCACCGGGGAGCTGTTTTTT
-,TRBV2,TRBJ2-3,-,CASSENGQSGDTQYF,TGTGCCAGCAGTGAGAACGGTCAGTCGGGAGATACGCAGTATTTT
TRBD2,TRBV27,TRBJ2-1,-,CASSLRDSGYNEQFF,TGTGCCAGCAGTTTAAGGGATAGCGGGTACAATGAGCAGTTCTTC
-,TRBV5-1,TRBJ2-7,-,CASSRDTYEQYF,TGCGCCAGCAGCCGGGATACCTACGAGCAGTACTTC
TRBD1,TRBV11-2,TRBJ1-3,-,CASSRTGGQSGNTIYF,TGTGCCAGCAGTCGGACAGGGGGACAATCCGGAAACACCATATATTTT
TRBD1,TRBV5-1,TRBJ1-1,-,CASSKDGQGGTEAFF,TGCGCCAGCAGCAAGGACGGACAGGGGGGCACTGAAGCTTTCTTT
TRBD1,TRBV7-8,TRBJ1-2,-,CASSVRTGDGYTF,TGTGCCAGCAGCGTACGGACAGGGGATGGCTACACCTTC
-,TRBV6-5,TRBJ2-7,-,CASRLWGEVEQYF,TGTGCCAGCAGGCTTTGGGGGGAAGTCGAGCAGTACTTC
TRBD1,TRBV6-5,TRBJ1-2,few,CASSLRTGGRGYTF,TGTGCCAGCAGTTTAAGGACAGGGGGCCGAGGCTACACCTTC
TRBD1,TRBV10-3,TRBJ1-2,-,CATNQAATGGYNYGYTF,TGTGCCACGAACCAGGCCGCGACAGGGGGCTATAACTATGGCTACACCTTC
-,TRBV5-1,TRBJ2-3,-,CASSLDWDTQYF,TGCGCCAGCAGCCTTGACTGGGATACGCAGTATTTT
-,TRBV7-8,TRBJ2-5,-,CASSLMGSGTQETQYF,TGTGCCAGCAGCTTAATGGGTAGCGGCACCCAAGAGACCCAGTACTTC
-,TRBV11-1,TRBJ1-6,-,CASSLQGLNSPLHF,TGTGCCAGCAGCTTACAGGGGCTTAATTCACCCCTCCACTTT
TRBD2,TRBV12-5,TRBJ2-1,once,CASGPGTSGGEQFF,TGTGCTAGTGGCCCAGGGACTAGCGGGGGTGAGCAGTTCTTC
-,TRBV5-1,TRBJ1-2,-,CASSLQGGYGYTF,TGCGCCAGCAGCTTACAGGGTGGCTATGGCTACACCTTC
-,TRBV2,TRBJ2-7,-,CASIFSYEQYF,TGTGCCAGCATTTTTAGCTACGAGCAGTACTTC
-,TRBV18,TRBJ2-5,-,CASSPQWQQETQYF,TGTGCCAGCTCACCACAGTGGCAACAAGAGACCCAGTACTTC